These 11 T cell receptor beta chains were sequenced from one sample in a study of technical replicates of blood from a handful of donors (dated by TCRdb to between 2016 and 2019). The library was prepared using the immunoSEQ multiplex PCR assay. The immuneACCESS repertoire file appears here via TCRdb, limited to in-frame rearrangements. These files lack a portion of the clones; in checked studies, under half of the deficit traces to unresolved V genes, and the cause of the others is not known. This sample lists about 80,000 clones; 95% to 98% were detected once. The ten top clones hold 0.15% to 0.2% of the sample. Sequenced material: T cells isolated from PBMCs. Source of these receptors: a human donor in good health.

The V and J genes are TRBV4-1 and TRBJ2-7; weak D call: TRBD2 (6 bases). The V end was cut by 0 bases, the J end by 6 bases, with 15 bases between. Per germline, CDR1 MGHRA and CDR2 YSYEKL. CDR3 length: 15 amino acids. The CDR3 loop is CASSQDRAGTREQYF. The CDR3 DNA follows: TGCGCCAGCAGCCAAGACAGGGCGGGGACTCGCGAGCAGTACTTC.

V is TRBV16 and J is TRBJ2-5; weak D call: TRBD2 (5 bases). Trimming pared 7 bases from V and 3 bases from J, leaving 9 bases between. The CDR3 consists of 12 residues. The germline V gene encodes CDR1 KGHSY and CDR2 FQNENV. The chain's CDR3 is CASTGFEETQYF. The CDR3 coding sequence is TGTGCCAGCACGGGGTTTGAAGAGACCCAGTACTTC.

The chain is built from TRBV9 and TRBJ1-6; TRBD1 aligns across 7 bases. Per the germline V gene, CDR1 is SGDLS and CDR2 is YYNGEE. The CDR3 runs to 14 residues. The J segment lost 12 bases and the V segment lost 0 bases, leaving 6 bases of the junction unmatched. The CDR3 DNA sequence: TGTGCCAGCAGCGTAGTGACAGGGCAGGGACCCCTCCACTTT. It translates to CASSVVTGQGPLHF.

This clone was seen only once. The CDR3 coding sequence is TGCAGCGTTGTGCCTCTAGCGGGAGGACCAGATACGCAGTATTTT. It translates to CSVVPLAGGPDTQYF. V usage is TRBV29-1 and J usage is TRBJ2-3; TRBD2 aligns across 11 bases. V lost 4 bases to trimming and J lost 4 bases; unmatched junction nucleotides: 7. The germline V gene encodes CDR1 SQVTM and CDR2 ANQGSEA. This CDR3 is 15 amino acids long.

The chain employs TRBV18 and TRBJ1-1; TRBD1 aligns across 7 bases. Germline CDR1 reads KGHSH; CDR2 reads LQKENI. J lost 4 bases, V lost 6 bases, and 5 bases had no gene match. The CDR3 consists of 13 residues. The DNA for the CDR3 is TGTGCCAGCTCTCAGGGGGTTAGCACTGAAGCTTTCTTT. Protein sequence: CASSQGVSTEAFF.

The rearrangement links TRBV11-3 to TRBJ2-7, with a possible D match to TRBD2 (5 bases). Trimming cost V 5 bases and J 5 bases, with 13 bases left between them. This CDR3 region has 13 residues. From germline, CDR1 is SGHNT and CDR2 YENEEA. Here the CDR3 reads CASSPRRGDEQYF. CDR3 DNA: TGTGCCAGCAGCCCCAGACGGGGTGACGAGCAGTACTTC.

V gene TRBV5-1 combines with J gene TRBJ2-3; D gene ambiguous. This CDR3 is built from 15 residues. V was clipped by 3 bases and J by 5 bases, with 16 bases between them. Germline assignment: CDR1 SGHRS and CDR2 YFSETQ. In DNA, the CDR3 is TGCGCCAGCAGCTCCGAGGCCATGGAGCGAGATACGCAGTATTTT. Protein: CASSSEAMERDTQYF.

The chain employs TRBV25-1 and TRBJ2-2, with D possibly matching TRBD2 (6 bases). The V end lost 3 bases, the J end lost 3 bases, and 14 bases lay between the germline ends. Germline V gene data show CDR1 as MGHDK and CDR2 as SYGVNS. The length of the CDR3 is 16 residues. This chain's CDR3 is CASSEGTHPYTGELFF. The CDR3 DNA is TGTGCCAGCAGTGAGGGGACTCATCCGTACACCGGGGAGCTGTTTTTT.

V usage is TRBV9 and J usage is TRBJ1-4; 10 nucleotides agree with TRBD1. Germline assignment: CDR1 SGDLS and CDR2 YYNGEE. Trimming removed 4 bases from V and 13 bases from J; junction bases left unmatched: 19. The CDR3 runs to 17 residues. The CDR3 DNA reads TGTGCCAGCAGCCCAGACGGACAGGGGGTAGTTTTAAAGGGACTGTTTTTT. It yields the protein CASSPDGQGVVLKGLFF.

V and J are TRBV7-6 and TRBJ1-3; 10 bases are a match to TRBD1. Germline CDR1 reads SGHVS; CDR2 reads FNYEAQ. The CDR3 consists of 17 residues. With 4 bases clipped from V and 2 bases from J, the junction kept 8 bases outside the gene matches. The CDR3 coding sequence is TGTGCCAGCAGCTCGCCGGGACAGGGGAAGCCTGGAAACACCATATATTTT. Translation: CASSSPGQGKPGNTIYF.

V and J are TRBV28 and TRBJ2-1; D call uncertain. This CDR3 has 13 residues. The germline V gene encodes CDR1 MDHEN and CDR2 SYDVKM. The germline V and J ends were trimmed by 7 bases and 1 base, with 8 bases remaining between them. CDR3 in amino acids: CASTSRSYNEQFF. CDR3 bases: TGTGCCAGCACCTCCCGGTCCTACAATGAGCAGTTCTTC.